These 26 T cell receptor beta chains were sequenced from one sample in a study of human T cells and chemical hapten exposure. TCRdb reprocessed the RACE reads via MiXCR and lists one record per CDR3 protein. The sample comprises about 34,000 distinct CDR3 sequences, roughly 5% of which are singletons, and 10% to 15% rests with the top ten. The time point here: healthy volunteer bleed at 6 weeks. Total RNA extraction was carried out from unfractionated whole blood. The sequencing input was whole blood. The receptor set was obtained from a human donor in good health. Some clones in this sample may be carry-over from other donors' samples.

This clonotype is medium-sized within its sample. The CDR3 loop is CASSLGQFNQPQHF. CDR3 nucleotide sequence: TGTGCCAGCAGTTTAGGACAGTTCAATCAGCCCCAGCATTTT. The rearrangement links TRBV12-3 or TRBV12-4 to TRBJ1-5; D is perhaps TRBD1 (5 bases). The CDR3 runs 14 residues. Trimming removed 1 base from V and 3 bases from J, with 7 bases in between.

This clonotype was seen at least ten times. The rearrangement links TRBV6-6 to TRBJ1-5; possible D gene TRBD1, 5 bases. Trimming took off 2 bases at V and 7 bases at J, with 6 bases between the two ends. Germline CDR1 MNHNY, CDR2 SVGAGI (reference sequence). There are 12 residues in the CDR3. The CDR3 nucleotides are TGTGCCAGCAGTTACCAGGGACAGCCCCAGCATTTT. Its translation: CASSYQGQPQHF.

The chain is built from TRBV7-6 and TRBJ2-3; D is ambiguous. Germline values: CDR1 SGHVS, CDR2 FNYEAQ. CDR3 length equals 13 residues. Deletions cut 3 bases from V and 1 base from J, with 5 bases between. This CDR3 reads CASSFVGTDTQYF. Here the CDR3 DNA reads TGTGCCAGCAGCTTTGTGGGCACAGATACGCAGTATTTT.

V gene TRBV6-6 combines with J gene TRBJ1-1, with D tentatively TRBD1 (5 bases). The CDR3 extends over 14 amino acids. Per germline, CDR1 MNHNY and CDR2 SVGAGI (reference sequence). The ends were cut back, 5 bases at V and 4 bases at J, with 14 bases in the middle. The CDR3 sequence is CASSRGADATEAFF. The CDR3 nucleotides read TGTGCCAGCAGTCGAGGGGCGGATGCCACTGAAGCTTTCTTT.

Ten or more counts support this clonotype. J is TRBJ2-3 and V is TRBV7-8; D is unclear. Trimming left V 1 base short and J 6 bases short, with 8 bases between. The CDR3 sequence is 13 residues long. The germline V gene has CDR1 SGHVS and CDR2 FQNEAQ. In DNA form, the CDR3 reads TGTGCCAGCAGCTTAGGCCAGGTGGATACGCAGTATTTT. It codes for CASSLGQVDTQYF.

There are many counts of this clonotype. This sequence joins TRBV12-3 or TRBV12-4 and TRBJ1-5; perhaps TRBD1 as D (6 bases). CDR3 size: 13 residues. The V end lost 6 bases, the J end lost 6 bases, and 12 bases lay between the germline ends. Here the CDR3 DNA reads TGTGCCAGCAGCAGGGGAGAGGGTCAGCCCCAGCATTTT. This codes for CASSRGEGQPQHF.

The rearrangement joins TRBV29-1 to TRBJ2-1; 12 positions agree with TRBD2. CDR1 and CDR2 (germline): SQVTM, ANQGSEA. With 6 bases clipped from V and 1 base from J, the junction kept 7 bases outside the gene matches. The CDR3 runs to 16 residues. The CDR3: CSVTRLAGVSYNEQFF. CDR3 in DNA: TGCAGCGTGACCCGACTAGCGGGAGTATCCTACAATGAGCAGTTCTTC.

V usage is TRBV6-1 and J usage is TRBJ2-1; D may be TRBD1 (6 bases). The V end was cut by 3 bases, the J end by 8 bases, with 11 bases between. The CDR3 spans 13 residues. CDR1 and CDR2 from the germline V gene are MNHNS and SASEGT. DNA for the CDR3: TGTGCCAGCAGTGACCACAACAGGGATGAGCAGTTCTTC. This translates into CASSDHNRDEQFF.

This clonotype has at least ten counts. The chain couples TRBV7-9 to TRBJ1-2; D not certain. Germline loops: CDR1 SEHNR, CDR2 FQNEAQ (reference sequence). CDR3 length: 13 amino acids. Trimming removed 2 bases at V and 0 bases at J, with 4 bases between. The CDR3: CASSLSANYGYTF. The CDR3 nucleotides are TGTGCCAGCAGCTTATCCGCTAACTATGGCTACACCTTC.

This clonotype was recorded many times. This sequence joins TRBV5-1 and TRBJ2-3; D gene unclear. Germline CDR1 SGHRS, CDR2 YFSETQ. The length of the CDR3 is 14 residues. The V gene lost 7 bases and the J gene lost 1 base, with 13 bases spanning the gap. The CDR3 DNA reads as TGCGCCAGCTCCCCCCAGTCAGGCACAGATACGCAGTATTTT. Residues: CASSPQSGTDTQYF.

This clonotype came up many times. The chain links TRBV5-6 to TRBJ1-3; the D is unclear. The V gene lost 0 bases and the J gene lost 1 base, with 11 bases spanning the gap. The CDR3 consists of 16 residues. Germline values: CDR1 SGHDT, CDR2 YYEEEE. CDR3 loop: CASSLAKRRSGNTIYF. CDR3 DNA sequence: TGTGCCAGCAGCTTGGCCAAGCGTCGGTCTGGAAACACCATATATTTT. Combining the CDR3 with reference TRBV5-6 and TRBJ1-3 gives the whole variable domain DAGVTQSPTHLIKTRGQQVTLRCSPKSGHDTVSWYQQALGQGPQFIFQYYEEEERQRGNFPDRFSGHQFPNYSSELNVNALLLGDSALYLCASSLAKRRSGNTIYFGEGSWLTVV.

This clonotype was detected many times. The gene calls are TRBV15 and TRBJ2-3, with D tentatively TRBD2 (6 bases). The germline V and J ends were trimmed by 2 bases and 4 bases, with 19 bases remaining between them. The germline CDR1 and CDR2 sequences are LNHNV and YYDKDF (reference sequence). The CDR3 runs to 17 residues. CDR3 amino acids: CATSRPREASESDTQYF. CDR3 sequence (DNA): TGTGCCACCAGCAGACCGAGAGAGGCTAGCGAGTCAGATACGCAGTATTTT.

The genes are TRBV5-5 and TRBJ1-4; TRBD1 matches 9 bases. CDR1 is SGHKS, CDR2 YYEKEE, per germline (reference sequence). Trimming at V came to 1 base and at J to 8 bases, leaving 9 bases not matched to a gene. CDR3 length: 16 amino acids. The CDR3 nucleotides read TGTGCCAGCAGCTTGTCTGGTGGGACAGGGTTCGAAAAACTGTTTTTT. Residues: CASSLSGGTGFEKLFF.

In its sample, this clonotype was seen many times. The rearrangement links TRBV5-1 to TRBJ2-1, with D tentatively TRBD1 (6 bases). Trimming removed 1 base from V and 7 bases from J, with 15 bases in between. The CDR3 has 15 amino acids. Germline-derived CDR1 and CDR2 are SGHRS and YFSETQ. The CDR3 bases are TGCGCCAGCAGCTTGATCGCAGGGGCGACAAATGAGCAGTTCTTC. Protein product: CASSLIAGATNEQFF.

This clonotype was picked up many times. The chain combines TRBV6-1 with TRBJ2-6; 7 nucleotides line up with TRBD1. This CDR3 is built from 15 residues. V dropped 1 base and J dropped 4; count of bases not matched to a gene: 1. The germline gives CDR1 MNHNS, CDR2 SASEGT. The CDR3 sequence is CASSEEGAGANVLTF. CDR3 bases: TGTGCCAGCAGTGAAGAGGGGGCCGGGGCCAACGTCCTGACTTTC.

This clonotype occurred many times. CDR3 coding DNA: TGCAGTGCTAGAGATTCTCTTGCCTACAATGAGCAGTTCTTC. It yields the protein CSARDSLAYNEQFF. The chain combines TRBV20-1 with TRBJ2-1; D is ambiguous. The CDR3 is made up of 14 amino acids. Germline V gives CDR1 DFQATT, CDR2 SNEGSKA (reference sequence). V was clipped by 0 bases and J by 2 bases, with 8 bases between them.

This clonotype showed up many times. The chain joins TRBV20-1 to TRBJ2-1; 11 nucleotides match TRBD2. The CDR3 totals 16 residues. With V trimmed by 5 bases and J by 4 bases, 10 bases remained unmatched. CDR1 and CDR2 from the germline V gene are DFQATT and SNEGSKA (reference sequence). CDR3 amino acids: CSAPISGRVGYNEQFF. The CDR3, as DNA: TGCAGTGCTCCGATTAGCGGGAGGGTTGGTTACAATGAGCAGTTCTTC.

Many counts were recorded for this clonotype. V and J are TRBV7-9 and TRBJ2-3; D unresolved. Germline V CDR1 and CDR2: SEHNR, FQNEAQ (reference sequence). The V end lost 3 bases, the J end lost 6 bases, and 1 base lay between the germline ends. The CDR3 totals 10 residues. The CDR3 is CASSFDTQYF. The CDR3, as DNA: TGTGCCAGCAGCTTCGATACGCAGTATTTT.

A few counts support this clonotype. This chain uses TRBV20-1 with TRBJ2-1; maybe TRBD1 (5 bases). The CDR3 has 13 residues. With 6 bases removed from V and 5 bases from J, the gap between germline ends came to 14 bases. Germline V gives CDR1 DFQATT, CDR2 SNEGSKA (reference sequence). Written as DNA, the CDR3 is TGCAGTGCCCGGACACCCCTAAACAATGAGCAGTTCTTC. This gives the protein CSARTPLNNEQFF.

This clonotype was seen repeatedly, ten times or more. J is TRBJ2-7 and V is TRBV6-1; a possible D gene is TRBD1 (7 bases). The V gene lost 0 bases and the J gene lost 5 bases, with 11 bases spanning the gap. The germline CDR1 and CDR2 sequences are MNHNS and SASEGT. The CDR3 contains 14 residues. The CDR3 DNA sequence: TGTGCCAGCAGTGAAGCGACAGGGAGGAACGAGCAGTACTTC. Translated, it gives CASSEATGRNEQYF.

This clonotype was observed many times. J is TRBJ2-3 and V is TRBV29-1; D possibly corresponds to TRBD2 (6 bases). CDR1 and CDR2 from the germline V gene are SQVTM and ANQGSEA. The CDR3 loop spans 14 amino acids. Deletions cut 7 bases from V and 2 bases from J, with 16 bases between. For the CDR3, the DNA is TGCAGCGCTGGGTCGCGGGGAAACACAGATACGCAGTATTTT. Protein product: CSAGSRGNTDTQYF.

This clonotype has just a few counts. The DNA of the CDR3 is TGTGCCTGGAGTGGGTCGTCCGCAGATACGCAGTATTTT. It is translated as CAWSGSSADTQYF. This chain connects TRBV30 to TRBJ2-3; D is ambiguous. V lost 1 base and J lost 4, with 9 bases in between. CDR1 GTSNPN and CDR2 SVGIG come from the germline V gene (reference sequence). The CDR3 length is 13 residues.

This clonotype was seen a handful of times. This chain uses TRBV7-6 with TRBJ1-2; D possibly corresponds to TRBD1 (5 bases). V was pared by 4 bases and J by 3 bases, with 12 bases between. This CDR3 is built from 14 residues. CDR1 is SGHVS, CDR2 FNYEAQ, per germline. CDR3: CASSSGLGHYGYTF. The CDR3 DNA reads TGTGCCAGCAGCTCGGGACTCGGTCACTATGGCTACACCTTC. Complete variable domain (other parts from reference TRBV7-6 and TRBJ1-2): GAGVSQSPRYKVTKRGQDVALRCDPISGHVSLYWYRQALGQGPEFLTYFNYEAQQDKSGLPNDRFSAERPEGSISTLTIQRTEQRDSAMYRCASSSGLGHYGYTFGSGTRLTVV.

V is TRBV7-6 and J is TRBJ2-1; the match to TRBD2 covers 11 bases. The CDR3 is 15 residues long. Losses at the gene ends were 1 base for V and 8 bases for J; bases not matched to a gene: 4. The germline gives CDR1 SGHVS, CDR2 FNYEAQ. CDR3 sequence reads: CASSLVAGGPHEQFF. CDR3 nucleotide sequence: TGTGCCAGCAGCTTAGTAGCGGGAGGGCCCCATGAGCAGTTCTTC.

This clonotype was counted only a few times. The genes are TRBV10-3 and TRBJ2-2; D not resolved. The germline gives CDR1 ENHRY, CDR2 SYGVKD. The CDR3 covers 13 residues. V was cut by 5 bases and J by 1 base, with 5 bases left in between. In DNA form, the CDR3 reads TGTGCCATCAGTTCAGGGAACACCGGGGAGCTGTTTTTT. Protein product: CAISSGNTGELFF.

This clonotype has a count of ten or more. The chain employs TRBV5-1 and TRBJ1-1, with unresolved D. V lost 4 bases and J 5 bases, leaving 15 bases between the germline ends. Looked up from germline, CDR1 is SGHRS and CDR2 is YFSETQ. This CDR3 region has 14 residues. This CDR3 is CASSVLSVRTEAFF. In nucleotides, the CDR3 is TGCGCCAGCAGCGTTCTTTCCGTGAGAACTGAAGCTTTCTTT. Drawing the rest from reference TRBV5-1 and TRBJ1-1, the complete variable domain is KAGVTQTPRYLIKTRGQQVTLSCSPISGHRSVSWYQQTPGQGLQFLFEYFSETQRNKGNFPGRFSGRQFSNSRSEMNVSTLELGDSALYLCASSVLSVRTEAFFGQGTRLTVV.